This T cell receptor (beta chain) was obtained from a study of brain metastases from non-small cell lung cancer (dated by TCRdb to the late 2010s). Regarding the study in general: The immune microenvironment of paired resected primary tumors and brain metastases from non-small-cell lung cancer patients was profiled. What the study reported, not specific to this receptor: Paired brain metastases and primary tumors largely shared TCR repertoires, although T-cell densities in the metastases were sparse. T-cell infiltration was lower in brain metastases than in primary tumors (P < 0.001). T-cell clones appeared expanded in around two thirds of brain metastases relative to the matched primary tumors.

The cohort comprised around 40 patients with surgically resected non-small-cell lung cancer who had both primary tumor and brain metastasis specimens. The tumor specimens used were formalin-fixed, paraffin-embedded tissues taken from archives. Libraries were built with the immunoSEQ multiplex PCR assay. Sequencing of the T-cell receptor beta chain repertoire was carried out together with a 770-gene immune expression panel. In TCRdb, the immuneACCESS table is reduced to in-frame sequences with V and J assigned. These tables do not hold every clone; where another copy was compared, an unresolved V gene accounts for under half, and the others remain unexplained. In this sample the table shows 4,500 or so clones, about four fifths of which occur a single time. Of the sample, around 7.8% falls within the top ten clones. With respect to this clone: No antigen is known for it. No much larger clonotype is one base removed from it; base qualities were not supplied.

V gives up 1 base and J gives up 3 bases, and the segment between their germline ends measures 12 bases. Measured from the cysteine to the phenylalanine, the CDR3 is 14 residues long. Only CDR3 DNA remains: 42 bases, in frame from the first base. Sequences GTSNPN (CDR1) and SVGIG (CDR2) are obtained from the germline V gene (reference sequence). This sequence originates from a donor at least 40 years old with non-small cell lung cancer. Source material: primary lung tumor tissue. What this sample's cell subset or site label stands for: primary lung tumor paired with brain metastasis. Recombination joined TRBV30 with TRBJ1-1; possibly the D gene is TRBD1, per 6 matching bases. For the CDR3, the sequence is CAWSGTARDTEAFF. The DNA sequence is TGTGCCTGGAGTGGGACAGCCCGGGACACTGAAGCTTTCTTT. This CDR3, with the reference TRBV30 and TRBJ1-1 proteins standing in past its ends, gives the full variable domain SQTIHQWPATLVQPVGSPLSLECTVEGTSNPNLYWYRQAAGRGLQLLFYSVGIGQISSEVPQNLSASRPQDRQFILSSKKLLLSDSGFYLCAWSGTARDTEAFFGQGTRLTVV.